These 18 T cell receptor beta chains were sequenced from one sample in a study of T cell responses to AZD1222 COVID-19 vaccine. Measured with immunoSEQ multiplex PCR; TCRdb has only the in-frame clones, and not every one. This sample has approximately 200,000 clones, with approximately 90% found just once. Sequenced here: peripheral blood, sampled 28 days after the second AZD1222 dose. All receptors come from an adult who received the AZD1222 COVID-19 vaccine.

The chain is built from TRBV28 and TRBJ2-7; D remains ambiguous. This CDR3 contains 16 residues. CDR1 MDHEN and CDR2 SYDVKM come from the germline V gene. The V end was cut by 4 bases, the J end by 5 bases, with 21 bases between. CDR3 loop: CASSSSIGTSYDEQYF. The CDR3 region has the DNA TGTGCCAGCAGTTCCTCGATAGGCACTTCCTACGACGAGCAGTACTTC.

The rearrangement uses TRBV6-5 and TRBJ1-5, with D possibly being TRBD1 (6 bases). CDR3 length: 16 amino acids. Germline-derived CDR1 and CDR2 are MNHEY and SVGAGI. V was pared by 2 bases and J by 7 bases, with 18 bases between. CDR3 coding DNA: TGTGCCAGCAGTTACACCGATGGGGGGCGCGTGCAGCCCCAGCATTTT. Amino acid sequence: CASSYTDGGRVQPQHF.

A note on this clone: An end of the junction does not agree with germline; a read error may underlie this. The chain joins TRBV7-7 to TRBJ2-5, with 11 bases that match TRBD2. Germline V CDR1 and CDR2: SSHAT, FNYEAQ (reference sequence). This CDR3 is built from 15 residues. The CDR3 protein is CASSLAGGDVETQYF. In DNA, the CDR3 is TGTGCTAGCAGCTTAGCGGGGGGGGACGTAGAGACCCAGTACTTC.

This chain links TRBV7-2 with TRBJ2-3, with 9 positions matching TRBD1. CDR1 and CDR2 from the germline V gene are SGHTA and FQGNSA. The CDR3 is made up of 14 amino acids. J lost 4 bases, V lost 5 bases, and 4 bases had no gene match. The CDR3 bases are TGTGCCAGCAGCCAGGACAGGGGAGCAGATACGCAGTATTTT. Amino acid sequence: CASSQDRGADTQYF.

V is TRBV5-4 and J is TRBJ2-4, with a possible D match to TRBD1 (6 bases). The germline CDR1 and CDR2 sequences are SGHNT and YYREEE (reference sequence). V was pared by 4 bases and J by 0 bases, with 23 bases between. This CDR3 region has 19 residues. The CDR3 here is CASSGGQRYPGLAKNIQYF. CDR3 coding DNA: TGTGCCAGCAGCGGTGGACAGAGATACCCCGGCCTAGCCAAAAACATTCAGTACTTC.

V is TRBV30 and J is TRBJ1-6; D remains ambiguous. The CDR3 contains 13 residues. The V end was cut by 6 bases, the J end by 5 bases, with 11 bases between. The germline gives CDR1 GTSNPN, CDR2 SVGIG (reference sequence). CDR3 amino acids: CACAGRNNSPLHF. CDR3 DNA: TGTGCCTGTGCTGGGAGGAATAATTCACCCCTCCACTTT. The variable domain in full, with the rest retrieved from reference TRBV30 and TRBJ1-6, is SQTIHQWPATLVQPVGSPLSLECTVEGTSNPNLYWYRQAAGRGLQLLFYSVGIGQISSEVPQNLSASRPQDRQFILSSKKLLLSDSGFYLCACAGRNNSPLHFGNGTRLTVT.

This chain links TRBV15 with TRBJ1-2; D is unresolved. Germline V gene lookup returns CDR1 LNHNV and CDR2 YYDKDF (reference sequence). Between the trimmed V and J ends, which lost 5 bases and 1 base, there was a span of 8 bases. This CDR3 is built from 13 residues. For the CDR3, the DNA is TGTGCCACCAGCGCCGGGGATAACTATGGCTACACCTTC. It yields the protein CATSAGDNYGYTF.

This sequence joins TRBV28 and TRBJ2-5, with 8 positions matching TRBD2. The CDR3 loop spans 14 amino acids. CDR1 and CDR2 (germline): MDHEN, SYDVKM. V dropped 6 bases and J dropped 9; count of bases not matched to a gene: 12. The CDR3 region is CASRQGLDPNPQYF. CDR3 in DNA: TGTGCCAGCAGGCAGGGACTAGACCCTAATCCCCAGTACTTC. Full variable domain (rest looked up from reference TRBV28 and TRBJ2-5): DVKVTQSSRYLVKRTGEKVFLECVQDMDHENMFWYRQDPGLGLRLIYFSYDVKMKEKGDIPEGYSVSREKKERFSLILESASTNQTSMYLCASRQGLDPNPQYFGPGTRLLVL.

The rearrangement links TRBV5-4 to TRBJ2-7, with D unclear. Germline loops: CDR1 SGHNT, CDR2 YYREEE (reference sequence). The germline V and J ends were trimmed by 1 base and 5 bases, with 16 bases remaining between them. The CDR3 length is 15 residues. CDR3 amino acids: CASSLLDLGSNEQYF. The CDR3 DNA is TGTGCCAGCAGCTTGCTTGACCTAGGGTCCAACGAGCAGTACTTC.

Here the CDR3 reads CASSQNEKLFF. The CDR3, as DNA: TGTGCCAGCAGCCAAAATGAAAAACTGTTTTTT. This chain joins TRBV6-2 or TRBV6-3 and TRBJ1-4, with unresolved D. Trimming removed 6 bases at V and 5 bases at J, with 4 bases between. Germline CDR1 reads MNHEY; CDR2 reads SVGEGT. The CDR3 length is 11 residues.

V gene TRBV24-1 combines with J gene TRBJ2-2; the D is unclear. The V gene's germline CDR1 is KGHDR and CDR2 SFDVKD. The CDR3 extends over 15 amino acids. Between the trimmed V and J ends, which lost 4 bases and 4 bases, there was a span of 12 bases. CDR3: CATSDPTSATGELFF. The CDR3 DNA follows: TGTGCCACCAGTGACCCCACAAGTGCCACCGGGGAGCTGTTTTTT.

The chain carries TRBV11-3 and TRBJ2-5, with D possibly TRBD2 on 6 matching bases. Germline CDR1 is SGHNT and CDR2 is YENEEA. CDR3 size: 17 residues. V lost 6 bases and J 4 bases, leaving 24 bases between the germline ends. Here the CDR3 reads CASSPGTHRGVGETQYF. For the CDR3, the DNA is TGTGCCAGCAGTCCCGGGACTCACCGTGGGGTGGGAGAGACCCAGTACTTC.

The V and J genes are TRBV19 and TRBJ1-1; D is possibly TRBD1 (6 bases). The CDR3 has 15 amino acids. Germline CDR1 LNHDA, CDR2 SQIVND (reference sequence). V was trimmed by 3 bases and J by 1 base, leaving 12 bases between them. CDR3 bases: TGTGCCAGTAGTATGACAGGTCTGGGGAACACTGAAGCTTTCTTT. Translation gives CASSMTGLGNTEAFF.

This clone is a singleton in its sample. This sequence joins TRBV2 and TRBJ2-2, with 10 bases lining up with TRBD1. Germline V CDR1 and CDR2: SNHLY, FYNNEI. J was trimmed by 4 bases and V by 6 bases; bases with no gene match: 8. This CDR3 spans 16 amino acids. CDR3 bases: TGTGCCAGCAGCGAGGACAGGGGGTATGGCACCGGGGAGCTGTTTTTT. This encodes CASSEDRGYGTGELFF. The full variable domain, its missing parts supplied by reference TRBV2 and TRBJ2-2, is EPEVTQTPSHQVTQMGQEVILRCVPISNHLYFYWYRQILGQKVEFLVSFYNNEISEKSEIFDDQFSVERPDGSNFTLKIRSTKLEDSAMYFCASSEDRGYGTGELFFGEGSRLTVL.

The V and J genes are TRBV5-1 and TRBJ1-1, with TRBD1 identical over 8 bases. Trimming cost V 2 bases and J 2 bases; bases outside gene matches: 5. The CDR3 covers 15 residues. Germline V gene data show CDR1 as SGHRS and CDR2 as YFSETQ. The CDR3 spells CASSFRTGPNTEAFF. Here the CDR3 DNA reads TGCGCCAGCAGCTTTCGGACAGGGCCCAACACTGAAGCTTTCTTT.

The chain carries TRBV5-1 and TRBJ2-3, with D hard to call. The germline V gene encodes CDR1 SGHRS and CDR2 YFSETQ. V lost 5 bases and J lost 0, with 10 bases in between. This CDR3 contains 14 residues. The CDR3 DNA sequence: TGCGCCAGCAGGGAGTCCTCTAGCACAGATACGCAGTATTTT. Amino acid sequence: CASRESSSTDTQYF.

The J gene is TRBJ1-2, the V gene TRBV10-1, with D tentatively TRBD1 (6 bases). The CDR3 sequence is 14 residues long. V lost 0 bases to trimming and J lost 7 bases, with 12 bases between them. CDR1 is WNHNN, CDR2 SYGVQD, per germline (reference sequence). CDR3 in amino acids: CASSESDRSGGYTF. The CDR3 DNA is TGCGCCAGCAGTGAGTCTGACAGGAGCGGTGGCTACACCTTC.

The CDR3 DNA reads as TGTGCCAGCAGCTCTAGTGCTAACTACAATGAGCAGTTCTTC. This encodes CASSSSANYNEQFF. V gene TRBV11-3 combines with J gene TRBJ2-1, with no clear D. The CDR3 has 14 amino acids. The germline V and J ends were trimmed by 4 bases and 3 bases, with 10 bases remaining between them. CDR1 and CDR2 from the germline V gene are SGHNT and YENEEA.